The present entry profiles one TCR beta chain with its context. Antigen: not known. Relative to the germline gene, one junction end is altered; a read error may explain this. The data were obtained in a study of tumor-infiltrating lymphocytes in primary liver carcinoma. As for the study in general: Stage T1-T3 N0M0 and a size of roughly 4 to 10 cm characterized the tumors. Findings of the study overall: Only about 7-24% of top clones appeared in all five tumor regions.

The source material, about 20-30 mg of unsorted bulk tissue, was used to co-extract RNA and DNA. Primary liver carcinoma in the patients was surgically resected. The template, 500 ng total RNA, yielded TCR beta cDNA made with a constant-region primer. TCR beta libraries came from three nested multiplex PCR rounds using slightly modified ARM-PCR. TCRdb re-called the multiplex PCR reads with MiXCR, one entry per CDR3 protein. The sample has roughly 25,000 distinct CDR3 sequences; around 77% are singletons. Material: liver tumor tissue from sampling region 5. Subset described: tumor region T5, tumor centre. The receptor comes from a woman under 40 with primary liver carcinoma and hepatitis B virus infection.

CDR3 sequence (DNA): TGTGCCAGCAGCTTAGAACTTGGGGCGAGGCGCGAGAGGGGGCACTACGATGAGCAGTTCTTC. Encoded protein: CASSLELGARRERGHYDEQFF. The chain combines TRBV11-2 with TRBJ2-1; 7 nucleotides line up with TRBD1. The CDR3 length is 21 residues. CDR1 is SGHAT and CDR2 is FQNNGV in the germline V gene.